Listed below are T cell receptor beta chains from one sample, sequenced in a study of shared clonotypes between healthy human individuals. Generated by immunoSEQ multiplex PCR, the TCRdb table keeps only in-frame clones and is missing some. In the table there are around 500,000 clones, around 79% of which are singletons. Input material: PBMCs. These receptors all stem from a woman in her forties in good health. Some clones in this sample may be carry-over from other donors' samples. The CDR3 runs from the conserved cysteine through the conserved F or W. A D gene is named only where the DNA matches it firmly.

v_call	cdr3_length	d_call	j_call	cdr3_aa
TRBV28	11	NA	TRBJ1-1	CASRGRTEAFF
TRBV21-1	19	NA	TRBJ2-1	CASTYAAPASASSYNEQFF
TRBV19	14	NA	TRBJ2-3	CASSIQFSTDTQYF
TRBV10-3	13	NA	TRBJ1-4	CATQSTTNEKLFF
TRBV6-1	14	TRBD2	TRBJ2-7	CASSDSGTLYEQYF
TRBV28	16	NA	TRBJ1-1	CASSLGGAGVSTEAFF
TRBV19	17	TRBD2	TRBJ2-3	CASSYLAGGVSTDTQYF
TRBV5-6	12	NA	TRBJ2-2	CASSVVAGELFF
TRBV7-9	15	NA	TRBJ2-3	CASSSGSGVSDTQYF
TRBV5-1	13	NA	TRBJ2-7	CASSLRWGGEQYF
TRBV6-5	16	NA	TRBJ1-4	CASSYSLGRVGEKLFF
TRBV6-1	15	TRBD1	TRBJ2-1	CASGTGTGNYNEQFF
TRBV30	14	TRBD2	TRBJ2-5	CAWSVLAGAETQYF
TRBV19	13	NA	TRBJ1-1	CASSPQARREAFF
TRBV11-3	13	NA	TRBJ2-3	CASSPPHTDTQYF
TRBV4-2	14	NA	TRBJ1-5	CASSQDREDRPQHF
TRBV5-1	15	TRBD2	TRBJ2-3	CASSLVAGSTDTQYF
TRBV4-2	17	TRBD2	TRBJ2-1	CASSQEVGTSGYNEQFF
TRBV5-1	15	TRBD1	TRBJ1-1	CASSLRGQGSSEAFF
TRBV7-3	14	NA	TRBJ2-2	CASSLTRNTGELFF
TRBV28	13	NA	TRBJ1-5	CASSPQINQPQHF
TRBV27	16	NA	TRBJ2-1	CASRGAGEVEYNEQFF
TRBV7-3	15	TRBD2	TRBJ2-2	CASSSTSGSTGELFF
TRBV19	16	TRBD2	TRBJ2-3	CASSARLAGGPNTQYF
TRBV6-5	15	NA	TRBJ1-1	CASRGNREANTEAFF
TRBV28	15	TRBD2	TRBJ2-3	CASNTEAGGTDTQYF
TRBV4-1	15	NA	TRBJ1-5	CASSVGEDGNQPQHF
TRBV27	17	NA	TRBJ2-3	CASSLNNRLRGEDTQYF
TRBV6-5	15	NA	TRBJ2-3	CASSPGLTRTDTQYF
TRBV7-9	16	TRBD2	TRBJ2-1	CASSLGTSGSFDEQFF
TRBV5-1	15	TRBD2	TRBJ2-2	CASSLLAGDTGELFF
TRBV5-4	14	TRBD1	TRBJ2-7	CASSHNRGEYGQYF
TRBV15	14	NA	TRBJ2-1	CATSRGDSYNEQFF
TRBV5-4	13	NA	TRBJ1-2	CASSLTDSNGYTF
TRBV7-8	20	NA	TRBJ2-3	CASSSSYRSWSTGDPDTQYF
TRBV5-1	17	TRBD1	TRBJ1-4	CASSTGQGPATNEKLFF
TRBV28	16	NA	TRBJ2-7	CASSRPTRTPLYEQYF
TRBV6-1	13	NA	TRBJ1-1	CASIQTRDTEAFF
TRBV7-2	14	NA	TRBJ2-7	CASSRDPGSYEQYF
TRBV5-1	15	NA	TRBJ1-5	CASSLMCSSNQPQHF
TRBV28	16	TRBD1	TRBJ2-7	CASSEAPGTGTYEQYF
TRBV4-1	19	TRBD2	TRBJ2-7	CASSQGSPAIAGGYNEQYF
TRBV7-7	15	TRBD2	TRBJ2-5	CASSPGGASRETQYF
TRBV7-6	18	TRBD2	TRBJ2-1	CASSPRDGGLAVYNEQFF
TRBV30	13	NA	TRBJ1-1	CAWSAELFTEAFF
TRBV7-2	13	NA	TRBJ2-3	CASSLEGGATQYF
TRBV18	18	TRBD2	TRBJ2-3	CASSPRRLAGGGTDTQYF
TRBV9	14	NA	TRBJ2-1	CASRPLSSYNEQFF
TRBV15	16	NA	TRBJ2-3	CATSPPGRPSTDTQYF
TRBV28	15	TRBD1	TRBJ1-1	CASSAPGQGGTEAFF
TRBV15	16	TRBD1	TRBJ2-5	CATSRSRTGGGETQYF
TRBV5-1	15	NA	TRBJ1-3	CASSLSGTTGNTIYF
TRBV21-1	14	NA	TRBJ1-1	CASRSEGVEGEAFF
TRBV28	12	TRBD1	TRBJ2-7	CASSQGVYEQYF
TRBV9	15	NA	TRBJ1-1	CASSKTGHPNTEAFF